The 20 T cell receptor beta chains reported below all come from one sample, sequenced in a study of early T cells in non-severe SARS-CoV-2 infection. One entry per CDR3 protein, called by TCRdb with MiXCR from the 5' RACE reads. The sample includes approximately 97,000 distinct CDR3 sequences, 13% seen only once; the top ten take 6% to 7%. Sequences were obtained from whole blood. The receptor set was obtained from an adult who was a healthcare worker with PCR-confirmed SARS-CoV-2 infection or an uninfected control (not recorded which).

This clonotype was counted only a few times. This chain connects TRBV30 to TRBJ1-2, with D uncertain. The CDR3 has 13 amino acids. Per the germline V gene, CDR1 is GTSNPN and CDR2 is SVGIG (reference sequence). The germline V and J ends were trimmed by 0 bases and 4 bases, with 9 bases remaining between them. Here the CDR3 DNA reads TGTGCCTGGAGTGTGCCGGGTTCCTATGGCTACACCTTC. Encoded protein: CAWSVPGSYGYTF. The variable domain in full, with the rest retrieved from reference TRBV30 and TRBJ1-2, is SQTIHQWPATLVQPVGSPLSLECTVEGTSNPNLYWYRQAAGRGLQLLFYSVGIGQISSEVPQNLSASRPQDRQFILSSKKLLLSDSGFYLCAWSVPGSYGYTFGSGTRLTVV.

The V gene is TRBV12-3 or TRBV12-4, the J gene TRBJ1-1, with 8 bases that match TRBD1. This CDR3 contains 14 residues. Trimming took 4 bases from V and 6 from J; bases not matched to a gene: 7. CDR3 region: CASSWTGPVPEAFF. CDR3 DNA: TGTGCCAGCAGTTGGACAGGGCCCGTCCCTGAAGCTTTCTTT.

This clonotype has only a few counts. This chain joins TRBV6-1 and TRBJ2-3, with D perhaps being TRBD1 or TRBD2 (5 bases each). Germline V gene lookup returns CDR1 MNHNS and CDR2 SASEGT. Trimming left V 3 bases short and J 2 bases short, with 9 bases between. The CDR3 totals 14 residues. The CDR3 coding sequence is TGTGCCAGCAGTGACCGGGGCCACACAGATACGCAGTATTTT. Residues: CASSDRGHTDTQYF.

V gene TRBV28 combines with J gene TRBJ2-3; possibly TRBD1 or TRBD2 for D (5 bases each). This CDR3 region has 17 residues. Trimming removed 7 bases at V and 6 bases at J, with 26 bases between. Looked up from germline, CDR1 is MDHEN and CDR2 is SYDVKM. DNA for the CDR3: TGTGCCAGCACCATGTGGGGGAGTGATTTAATTGTGGATACGCAGTATTTT. It is translated as CASTMWGSDLIVDTQYF.

The rearrangement uses TRBV3-1 and TRBJ2-1, with 12 positions matching TRBD2. The CDR3 is 13 residues long. V dropped 4 bases and J dropped 12; count of bases not matched to a gene: 4. Germline CDR1 LGHDT, CDR2 YNNKEL (reference sequence). Here the CDR3 DNA reads TGTGCCAGCAGCCTACTAGCGGGAGGTTGGCAGTTCTTC. It is translated as CASSLLAGGWQFF.

This clonotype was recorded at least ten times. CDR3 sequence: CASTREATDTQYF. The CDR3 DNA follows: TGCGCCAGCACCCGGGAGGCCACAGATACGCAGTATTTT. The chain employs TRBV10-2 and TRBJ2-3, with 7 bases fitting TRBD2. The CDR3 has 13 amino acids. Losses at the gene ends were 7 bases for V and 2 bases for J; bases not matched to a gene: 3. Per germline, CDR1 WSHSY and CDR2 SAAADI.

This clonotype has only a few counts. The V call is TRBV5-6, the J call TRBJ1-2; D is unclear. The CDR3 runs to 13 residues. The V and J ends lost 4 bases and 4 bases respectively, with 11 bases between them. CDR1 is SGHDT, CDR2 YYEEEE, per germline. Written as DNA, the CDR3 is TGTGCCAGCAGCAACGAGACATCCTATGGCTACACCTTC. Amino acid sequence: CASSNETSYGYTF.

This clonotype was counted between two and nine times. V and J are TRBV7-9 and TRBJ2-7; TRBD2 matches at 8 bases. The CDR3 runs to 15 residues. Per germline, CDR1 SEHNR and CDR2 FQNEAQ (reference sequence). V dropped 5 bases and J dropped 5; count of bases not matched to a gene: 11. The CDR3: CASSGSGRVQDEQYF. For the CDR3, the DNA is TGTGCCAGCAGCGGGAGCGGGAGAGTCCAAGACGAGCAGTACTTC.

V is TRBV5-4 and J is TRBJ2-1, with 8 bases identical to TRBD2. Unmatched junction bases numbered 10, after V lost 4 bases and J lost 4 bases. The CDR3 contains 16 residues. Per germline, CDR1 SGHNT and CDR2 YYREEE (reference sequence). The CDR3 is CASSPTGGAGYNEQFF. In DNA form, the CDR3 reads TGTGCCAGCAGCCCTACGGGAGGGGCAGGATACAATGAGCAGTTCTTC.

This chain uses TRBV11-2 with TRBJ2-1; TRBD2 is a possible D gene (6 bases). From germline, CDR1 is SGHAT and CDR2 FQNNGV. Deletions cut 2 bases from V and 3 bases from J, with 23 bases between. The CDR3 covers 19 residues. Written as DNA, the CDR3 is TGTGCCAGCAGCTTAAATCCGACTTGGGGGGACCCCGACTACAATGAGCAGTTCTTC. Protein sequence: CASSLNPTWGDPDYNEQFF.

This clonotype showed up many times. The chain couples TRBV19 to TRBJ2-1, with 8 bases lining up with TRBD2. The CDR3 is 15 residues long. V was pared by 2 bases and J by 15 bases, with 15 bases of the junction left unmatched. Germline CDR1 LNHDA, CDR2 SQIVND (reference sequence). DNA of the CDR3: TGTGCCAGTAGTATAACCCCCATTGCAGCGGGAGATCCGTTCTTC. Translating gives CASSITPIAAGDPFF.

V gene TRBV20-1 combines with J gene TRBJ1-2; D unresolved. V dropped 0 bases and J dropped 6 bases, with 8 bases sitting between them. The CDR3 contains 12 residues. Germline loops: CDR1 DFQATT, CDR2 SNEGSKA (reference sequence). In nucleotides, the CDR3 is TGCAGTGCTAGAGACCTTATTGATGGCTACACCTTC. It is translated as CSARDLIDGYTF.

The V call is TRBV2, the J call TRBJ1-6; D unresolved. Trimming removed 3 bases at V and 4 bases at J, with 16 bases between. The CDR3 consists of 17 residues. CDR1 SNHLY and CDR2 FYNNEI come from the germline V gene. As DNA, the CDR3 is TGTGCCAGCAGTGAGAGGCTTTACCTCTCTTATAATTCACCCCTCCACTTT. It is translated as CASSERLYLSYNSPLHF.

V is TRBV29-1 and J is TRBJ1-2; no firm D call. Trimming left V 6 bases short and J 5 bases short, with 10 bases between. The CDR3 runs to 11 residues. CDR1 and CDR2 from the germline V gene are SQVTM and ANQGSEA. As DNA, the CDR3 is TGCAGCGTCGTAGGTTGGTATGGCTACACCTTC. It translates to CSVVGWYGYTF.

This clonotype appeared a few times. The J gene is TRBJ2-1, the V gene TRBV11-2; 7 positions agree with TRBD2. Unmatched junction bases numbered 7, after V lost 4 bases and J lost 4 bases. CDR1 and CDR2 from the germline V gene are SGHAT and FQNNGV. The CDR3 totals 15 residues. The CDR3 sequence is CASSSLRGSYNEQFF. Here the CDR3 DNA reads TGTGCCAGCAGCTCCCTGCGCGGGAGTTACAATGAGCAGTTCTTC.

The chain uses TRBV20-1 and TRBJ2-1, with 11 bases identical to TRBD2. The CDR3 sequence is 17 residues long. Germline V gene lookup returns CDR1 DFQATT and CDR2 SNEGSKA (reference sequence). After removal of 1 base from V and 0 bases from J, the junction contained 5 bases not matched to a gene. The CDR3 sequence is CSARASGRRDSYNEQFF. CDR3 coding DNA: TGCAGTGCTAGAGCTAGCGGGAGGCGTGACTCCTACAATGAGCAGTTCTTC.

This clonotype occurred a few times. V usage is TRBV20-1 and J usage is TRBJ1-5; 7 nucleotides agree with TRBD1. This CDR3 contains 12 residues. V was clipped by 3 bases and J by 7 bases; unmatched bases: 3. The germline V gene has CDR1 DFQATT and CDR2 SNEGSKA (reference sequence). The CDR3 region is CSARRQGQPQHF. The CDR3 DNA is TGCAGTGCTAGGAGACAGGGCCAGCCCCAGCATTTT.

The chain is built from TRBV12-3 or TRBV12-4 and TRBJ1-1; 8 nucleotides agree with TRBD1. CDR3 length: 14 residues. J gave up 5 bases and V 8 bases, and 10 bases lay outside the gene matches. The CDR3 here is CASESGTGGTEAFF. The CDR3 coding sequence is TGTGCCAGCGAATCCGGGACAGGAGGGACTGAAGCTTTCTTT.

This clonotype came up a few times. This sequence joins TRBV11-2 and TRBJ2-5; TRBD2 agrees at 10 bases. The germline CDR1 and CDR2 sequences are SGHAT and FQNNGV. This CDR3 has 14 residues. The V and J ends lost 5 bases and 3 bases, in that order; junction bases with no gene match: 3. The CDR3 protein is CASSVGTSEETQYF. The CDR3 DNA reads as TGTGCCAGCAGCGTTGGGACTAGCGAAGAGACCCAGTACTTC.

CDR3 in DNA: TGTGCCAGTAGGCCAGGGGGCGGCTATGGCTACACCTTC. This codes for CASRPGGGYGYTF. The chain employs TRBV19 and TRBJ1-2, with 8 bases identical to TRBD1. There are 13 residues in the CDR3. CDR1 is LNHDA, CDR2 SQIVND, per germline (reference sequence). V dropped 6 bases and J dropped 4; count of bases not matched to a gene: 4.